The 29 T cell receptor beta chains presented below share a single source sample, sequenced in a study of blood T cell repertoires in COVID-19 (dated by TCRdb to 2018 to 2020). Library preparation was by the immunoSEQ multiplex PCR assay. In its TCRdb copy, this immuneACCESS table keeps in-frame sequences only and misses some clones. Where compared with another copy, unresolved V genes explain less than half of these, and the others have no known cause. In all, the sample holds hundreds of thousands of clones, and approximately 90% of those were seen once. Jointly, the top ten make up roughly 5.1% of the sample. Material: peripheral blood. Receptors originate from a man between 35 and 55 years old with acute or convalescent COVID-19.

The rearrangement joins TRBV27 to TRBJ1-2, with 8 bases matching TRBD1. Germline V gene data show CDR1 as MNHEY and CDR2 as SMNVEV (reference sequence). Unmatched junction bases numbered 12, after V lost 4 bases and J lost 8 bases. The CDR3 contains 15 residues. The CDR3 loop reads CASSSIFQGARGYTF. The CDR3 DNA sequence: TGTGCCAGCAGTTCCATTTTCCAGGGGGCGAGGGGCTACACCTTC.

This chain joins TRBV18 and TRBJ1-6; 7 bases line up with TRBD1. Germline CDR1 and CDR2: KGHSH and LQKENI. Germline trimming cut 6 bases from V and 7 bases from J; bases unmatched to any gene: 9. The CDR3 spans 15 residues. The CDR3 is CASSPGTGENSPLHF. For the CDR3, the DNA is TGTGCCAGCTCCCCGGGCACAGGGGAAAATTCACCCCTCCACTTT. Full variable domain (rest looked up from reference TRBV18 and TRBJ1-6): NAGVMQNPRHLVRRRGQEARLRCSPMKGHSHVYWYRQLPEEGLKFMVYLQKENIIDESGMPKERFSAEFPKEGPSILRIQQVVRGDSAAYFCASSPGTGENSPLHFGNGTRLTVT.

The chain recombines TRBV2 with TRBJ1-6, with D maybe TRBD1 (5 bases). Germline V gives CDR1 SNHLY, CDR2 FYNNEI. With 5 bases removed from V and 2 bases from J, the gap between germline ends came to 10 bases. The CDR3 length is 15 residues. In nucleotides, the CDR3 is TGTGCCAGCAGTACCAGGGCACCCTATAATTCACCCCTCCACTTT. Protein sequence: CASSTRAPYNSPLHF.

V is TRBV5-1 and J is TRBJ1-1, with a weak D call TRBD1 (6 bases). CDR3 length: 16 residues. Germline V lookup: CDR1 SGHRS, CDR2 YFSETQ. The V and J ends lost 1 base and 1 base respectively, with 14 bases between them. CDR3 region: CASSLYLGGANTEAFF. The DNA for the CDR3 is TGCGCCAGCAGCTTGTACCTTGGGGGCGCGAACACTGAAGCTTTCTTT. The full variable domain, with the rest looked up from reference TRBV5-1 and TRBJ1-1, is KAGVTQTPRYLIKTRGQQVTLSCSPISGHRSVSWYQQTPGQGLQFLFEYFSETQRNKGNFPGRFSGRQFSNSRSEMNVSTLELGDSALYLCASSLYLGGANTEAFFGQGTRLTVV.

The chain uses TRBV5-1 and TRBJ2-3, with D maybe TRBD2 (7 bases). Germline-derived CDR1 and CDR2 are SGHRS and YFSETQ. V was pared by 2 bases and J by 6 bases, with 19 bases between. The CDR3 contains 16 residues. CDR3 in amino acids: CASSLSPGGSADTQYF. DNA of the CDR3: TGCGCCAGCAGCTTATCTCCGGGGGGCTCTGCGGATACGCAGTATTTT.

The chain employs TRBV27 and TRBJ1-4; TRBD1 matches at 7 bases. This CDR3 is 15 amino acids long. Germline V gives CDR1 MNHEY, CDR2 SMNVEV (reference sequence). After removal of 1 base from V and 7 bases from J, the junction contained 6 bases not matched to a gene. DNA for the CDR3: TGTGCCAGCAGTTTATTAGGGGCAGGGGGTGAAAAACTGTTTTTT. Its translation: CASSLLGAGGEKLFF.

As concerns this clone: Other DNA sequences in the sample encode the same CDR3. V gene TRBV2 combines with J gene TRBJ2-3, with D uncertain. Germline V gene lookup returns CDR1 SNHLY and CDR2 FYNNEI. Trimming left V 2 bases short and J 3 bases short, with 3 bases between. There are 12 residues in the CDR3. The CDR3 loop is CASSERTDTQYF. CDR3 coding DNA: TGTGCCAGCAGTGAACGGACAGATACGCAGTATTTT.

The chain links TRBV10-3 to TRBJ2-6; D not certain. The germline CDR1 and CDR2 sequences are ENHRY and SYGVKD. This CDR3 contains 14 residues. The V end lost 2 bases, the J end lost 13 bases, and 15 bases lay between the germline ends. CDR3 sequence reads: CAISEPLTPFVLTF. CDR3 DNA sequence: TGTGCCATCAGTGAGCCCTTGACACCTTTTGTCCTGACTTTC.

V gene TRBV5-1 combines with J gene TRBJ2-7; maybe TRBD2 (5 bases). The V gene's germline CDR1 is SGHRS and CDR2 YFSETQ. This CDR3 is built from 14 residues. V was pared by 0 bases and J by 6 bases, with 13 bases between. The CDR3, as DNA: TGCGCCAGCAGCTTGGCCGGTGGCCGGGGCGAGCAGTACTTC. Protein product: CASSLAGGRGEQYF.

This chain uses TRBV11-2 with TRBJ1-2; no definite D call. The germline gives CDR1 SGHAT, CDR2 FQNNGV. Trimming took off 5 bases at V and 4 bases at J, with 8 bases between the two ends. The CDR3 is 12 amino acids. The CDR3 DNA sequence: TGTGCCAGCAGCCCTCAGTTCTATGGCTACACCTTC. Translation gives CASSPQFYGYTF.

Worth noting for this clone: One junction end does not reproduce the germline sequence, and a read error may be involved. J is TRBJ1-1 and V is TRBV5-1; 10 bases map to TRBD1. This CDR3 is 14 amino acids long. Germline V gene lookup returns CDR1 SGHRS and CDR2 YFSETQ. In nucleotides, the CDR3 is TGCGCCAGCACCTTGGGACAGGGGAAGTCTGAAGCTTTCTTT. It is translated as CASTLGQGKSEAFF.

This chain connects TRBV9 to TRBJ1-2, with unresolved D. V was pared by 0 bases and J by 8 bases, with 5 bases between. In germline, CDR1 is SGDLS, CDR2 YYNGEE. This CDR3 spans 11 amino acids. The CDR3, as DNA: TGTGCCAGCAGCGTAGACATGGGCTACACCTTC. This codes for CASSVDMGYTF.

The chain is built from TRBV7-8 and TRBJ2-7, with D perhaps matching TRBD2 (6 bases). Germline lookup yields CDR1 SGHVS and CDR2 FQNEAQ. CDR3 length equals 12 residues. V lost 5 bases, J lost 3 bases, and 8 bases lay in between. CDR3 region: CASSPGLYEQYF. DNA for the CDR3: TGTGCCAGCAGCCCGGGACTCTACGAGCAGTACTTC.

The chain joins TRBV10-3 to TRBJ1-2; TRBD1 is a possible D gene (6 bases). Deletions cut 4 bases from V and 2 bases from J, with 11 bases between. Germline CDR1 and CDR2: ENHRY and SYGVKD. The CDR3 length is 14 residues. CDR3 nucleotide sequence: TGTGCCATCAGTGGGGGGCAGGGCAACTATGGCTACACCTTC. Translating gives CAISGGQGNYGYTF.

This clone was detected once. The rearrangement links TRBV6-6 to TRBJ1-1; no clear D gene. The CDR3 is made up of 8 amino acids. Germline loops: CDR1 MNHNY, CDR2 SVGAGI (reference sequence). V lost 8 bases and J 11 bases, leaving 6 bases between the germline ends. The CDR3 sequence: CASGSAFF. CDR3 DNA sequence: TGTGCCAGCGGGAGTGCTTTCTTT.

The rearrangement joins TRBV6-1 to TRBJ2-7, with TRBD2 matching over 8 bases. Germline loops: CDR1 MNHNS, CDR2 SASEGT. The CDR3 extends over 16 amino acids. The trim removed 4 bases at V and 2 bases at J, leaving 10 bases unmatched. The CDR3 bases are TGTGCCAGCAGTGTTAGCGGGGTACCCATACCCTACGAGCAGTACTTC. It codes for CASSVSGVPIPYEQYF.

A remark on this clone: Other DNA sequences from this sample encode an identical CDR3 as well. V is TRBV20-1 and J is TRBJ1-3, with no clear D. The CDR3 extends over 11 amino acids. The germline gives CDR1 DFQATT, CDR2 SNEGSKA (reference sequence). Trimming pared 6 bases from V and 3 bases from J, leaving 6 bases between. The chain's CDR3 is CSAEGGNTIYF. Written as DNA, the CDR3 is TGCAGTGCCGAGGGTGGAAACACCATATATTTT.

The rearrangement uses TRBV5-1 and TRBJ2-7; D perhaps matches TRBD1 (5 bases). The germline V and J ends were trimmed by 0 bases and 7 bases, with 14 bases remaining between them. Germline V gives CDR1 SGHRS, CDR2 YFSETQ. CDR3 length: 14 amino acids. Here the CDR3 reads CASSLGTLLGEQYF. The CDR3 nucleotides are TGCGCCAGCAGCTTGGGGACACTCCTAGGGGAGCAGTACTTC.

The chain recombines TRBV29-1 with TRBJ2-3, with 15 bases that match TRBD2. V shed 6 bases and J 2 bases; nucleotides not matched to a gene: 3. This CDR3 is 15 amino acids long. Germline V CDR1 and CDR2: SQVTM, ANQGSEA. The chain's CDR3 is CSVGTSGGLTDTQYF. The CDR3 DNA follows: TGCAGCGTCGGGACTAGCGGGGGGCTCACAGATACGCAGTATTTT.

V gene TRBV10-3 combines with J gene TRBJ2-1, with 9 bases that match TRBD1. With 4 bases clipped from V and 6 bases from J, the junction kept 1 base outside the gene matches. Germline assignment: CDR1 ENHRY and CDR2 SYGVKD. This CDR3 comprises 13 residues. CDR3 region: CAISGDRANEQFF. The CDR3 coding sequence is TGTGCCATCAGTGGGGACAGGGCCAATGAGCAGTTCTTC.

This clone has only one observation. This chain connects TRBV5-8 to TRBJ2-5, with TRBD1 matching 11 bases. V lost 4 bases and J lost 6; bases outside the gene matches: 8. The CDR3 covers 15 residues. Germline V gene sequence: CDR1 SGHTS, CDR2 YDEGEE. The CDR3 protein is CASSRGTGGVKTQYF. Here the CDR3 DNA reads TGTGCCAGCAGCCGAGGGACAGGGGGAGTGAAGACCCAGTACTTC. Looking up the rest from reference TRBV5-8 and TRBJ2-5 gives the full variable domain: EAGVTQSPTHLIKTRGQQATLRCSPISGHTSVYWYQQALGLGLQFLLWYDEGEERNRGNFPPRFSGRQFPNYSSELNVNALELEDSALYLCASSRGTGGVKTQYFGPGTRLLVL.

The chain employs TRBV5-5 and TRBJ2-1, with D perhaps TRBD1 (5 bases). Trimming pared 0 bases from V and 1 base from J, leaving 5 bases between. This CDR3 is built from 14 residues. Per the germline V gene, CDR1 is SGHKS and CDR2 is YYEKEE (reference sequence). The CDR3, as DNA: TGTGCCAGCAGCTTGGGACAGTCCTACAATGAGCAGTTCTTC. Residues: CASSLGQSYNEQFF.

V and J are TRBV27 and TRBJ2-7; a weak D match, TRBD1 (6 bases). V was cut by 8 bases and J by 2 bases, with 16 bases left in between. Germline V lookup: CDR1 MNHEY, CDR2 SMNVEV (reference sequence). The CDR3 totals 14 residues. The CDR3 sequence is CASHRALAPYEQYF. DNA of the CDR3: TGTGCCAGCCACAGGGCCCTCGCCCCCTACGAGCAGTACTTC.

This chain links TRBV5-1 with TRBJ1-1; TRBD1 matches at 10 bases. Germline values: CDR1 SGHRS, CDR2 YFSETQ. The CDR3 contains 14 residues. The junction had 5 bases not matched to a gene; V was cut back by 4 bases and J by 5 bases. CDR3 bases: TGCGCCAGCAGCGCGACAGGGGGCTCGACTGAAGCTTTCTTT. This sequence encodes CASSATGGSTEAFF.

CDR3 in amino acids: CASSFRDRGREQYF. CDR3 bases: TGCGCCAGCAGCTTCCGGGACAGGGGGCGGGAGCAGTACTTC. The chain links TRBV5-1 to TRBJ2-7; 12 bases align to TRBD1. Germline CDR1 reads SGHRS; CDR2 reads YFSETQ. The length of the CDR3 is 14 residues. The trim removed 2 bases at V and 7 bases at J, leaving 4 bases unmatched.

CDR3 DNA sequence: TGTGCCAGCAGTTACTATCCGGGAGGGGACGGGGAGCTGTTTTTT. Protein product: CASSYYPGGDGELFF. The V and J genes are TRBV6-5 and TRBJ2-2; TRBD2 matches 8 bases. The J segment lost 7 bases and the V segment lost 1 base, leaving 5 bases of the junction unmatched. Germline V CDR1 and CDR2: MNHEY, SVGAGI. CDR3 size: 15 residues.

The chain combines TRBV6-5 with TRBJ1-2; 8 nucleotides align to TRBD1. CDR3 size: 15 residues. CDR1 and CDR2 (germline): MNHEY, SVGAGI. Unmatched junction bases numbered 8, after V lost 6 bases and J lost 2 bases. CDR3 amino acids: CASRLGQATNYGYTF. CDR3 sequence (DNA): TGTGCCAGCAGACTGGGACAGGCGACCAACTATGGCTACACCTTC.

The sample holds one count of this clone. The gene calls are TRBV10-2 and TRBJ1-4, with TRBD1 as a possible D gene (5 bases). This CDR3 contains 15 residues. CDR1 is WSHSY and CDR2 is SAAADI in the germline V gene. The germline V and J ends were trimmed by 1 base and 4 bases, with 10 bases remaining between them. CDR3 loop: CASSEFGDYNEKLFF. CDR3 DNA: TGCGCCAGCAGTGAGTTTGGGGACTATAATGAAAAACTGTTTTTT.

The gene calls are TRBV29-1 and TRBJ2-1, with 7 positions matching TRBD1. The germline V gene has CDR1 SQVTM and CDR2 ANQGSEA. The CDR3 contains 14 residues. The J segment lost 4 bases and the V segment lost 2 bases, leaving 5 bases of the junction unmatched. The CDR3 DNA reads TGCAGCGTTGAATCGGGACAGCGTTACAATGAGCAGTTCTTC. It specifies CSVESGQRYNEQFF.